A selection of T cell receptor beta chains follows, all from one sample in a study of T cell responses to AZD1222 COVID-19 vaccine. Only in-frame clones appear in the TCRdb table, and some are missing; sequencing was by immunoSEQ multiplex PCR. This table has approximately 180,000 clones, 88% appearing once. Sequencing used peripheral blood, obtained on day 0 of AZD1222 vaccination. The source of these receptors is an adult in good health. Both conserved end residues are part of each CDR3. D genes are given only for firm matches. The size of a clone is reported for some rows only, either as once, few or many, or as a class for expanded clones.

clone_size	j_call	d_call	v_call	cdr3_aa	cdr3_nt
-	TRBJ2-3	-	TRBV4-2	CASSRPEPSTDTQYF	TGTGCCAGCAGCCGGCCAGAGCCTAGCACAGATACGCAGTATTTT
-	TRBJ2-3	TRBD2	TRBV7-9	CASSLAGGTDTQYF	TGTGCCAGCAGCTTGGCGGGAGGGACAGATACGCAGTATTTT
-	TRBJ2-2	-	TRBV28	CASKVGTKNTGELFF	TGTGCCAGCAAGGTGGGGACCAAGAACACCGGGGAGCTGTTTTTT
-	TRBJ1-3	TRBD1	TRBV7-2	CASSLARGRGNTIYF	TGTGCCAGCAGCTTAGCTAGGGGGCGTGGAAACACCATATATTTT
-	TRBJ2-5	-	TRBV29-1	CSVDREQTSGLDQYF	TGCAGCGTTGATCGGGAGCAGACCTCCGGGTTAGACCAGTACTTC
-	TRBJ2-1	TRBD2	TRBV11-2	CASTRGGRYDEQFF	TGTGCCAGCACCCGGGGGGGACGATACGATGAGCAGTTCTTC
-	TRBJ1-1	TRBD1	TRBV30	CAWSSRGRSEAFF	TGTGCCTGGTCGTCCAGGGGGCGGTCTGAAGCTTTCTTT
-	TRBJ2-7	TRBD2	TRBV7-9	CASSSGGYPYEQYF	TGTGCCAGCAGCTCCGGGGGGTACCCCTACGAGCAGTACTTC
-	TRBJ1-1	TRBD1	TRBV18	CASADRANTEAFF	TGTGCCAGCGCCGACAGGGCGAACACTGAAGCTTTCTTT
-	TRBJ1-5	TRBD1	TRBV6-6	CASSYVTGDQPQHF	TGTGCCAGCAGTTACGTGACAGGGGATCAGCCCCAGCATTTT
few	TRBJ1-1	-	TRBV3-1/TRBV3-2	CASSTPRGRGNTEAFF	TGTGCCAGCAGCACACCTAGAGGGCGGGGAAACACTGAAGCTTTCTTT
-	TRBJ1-1	-	TRBV19	CASSIAPDIEAFF	TGTGCCAGTAGTATAGCCCCGGATATTGAAGCTTTCTTT
-	TRBJ2-1	-	TRBV5-6	CASSWDTYNEQFF	TGTGCCAGCAGCTGGGACACTTACAATGAGCAGTTCTTC
-	TRBJ2-7	-	TRBV7-9	CASSGAGGGGWYEQYF	TGTGCCAGCAGCGGGGCCGGGGGCGGAGGTTGGTACGAGCAGTACTTC
-	TRBJ2-7	-	TRBV5-5	CASSPTGTYEQYF	TGTGCCAGCAGCCCCACAGGGACCTACGAGCAGTACTTC
-	TRBJ1-2	-	TRBV4-3	CASSPGHSNYGYTF	TGCGCCAGCAGCCCGGGACACTCTAACTATGGCTACACCTTC